This TCR beta chain appears in the sequencing data of a study of human T cells and chemical hapten exposure. Overall study context: Small pooled library volume differences chiefly drove per-sample TCR yield variation.

Note on this clonotype: What it binds is unknown.

Unfractionated whole blood was the source from which total RNA was extracted. Within the library, unique molecular identifiers were attached to each individual cDNA molecule. TCRdb reanalysed the reads using MiXCR and keeps one entry per CDR3 protein. Among 120,000 or so distinct CDR3 sequences listed, 6.5% to 10% were seen once. The CDR3 is made up of 13 amino acids. V lost 3 bases, J lost 3 bases, and 5 bases lay in between. CDR1 and CDR2 (germline): LNHDA, SQIVND (reference sequence). Study-level points and caveats: TCRs whose frequency exceeded 1 in 1000 remained the same following DPC sensitization.

Material for sequencing was whole blood. The chain recombines TRBV19 with TRBJ2-2; D not certain. The receptor comes from a human donor in good health. Some clones in this sample may be carry-over from other donors' samples. The CDR3 region has the DNA TGTGCCAGTAGTATTCCCTACACCGGGGAGCTGTTTTTT. Amino acids: CASSIPYTGELFF.